The next 20 T cell receptor beta chains were all read from a single sample in a study of cytomegalovirus exposure and HLA in healthy donors. PCR involved 60 Vbeta and 13 Jbeta primers. Some clones are missing from TCRdb's copy, which holds only in-frame ones; the method was immunoSEQ multiplex PCR. The sample has roughly 150,000 clones; roughly four fifths are singletons. Sequencing was carried out using PBMCs. These TCRs come from a male donor in good health and CMV-seropositive.

The chain combines TRBV11-2 with TRBJ2-1, with D perhaps TRBD2 (6 bases). V was shortened by 0 bases and J by 14 bases, with 20 bases between the two germline ends. Germline V gives CDR1 SGHAT, CDR2 FQNNGV. CDR3 length: 15 residues. In DNA, the CDR3 is TGTGCCAGCAGCTTAGAGGTGGGGGGACCCGGGGTGGAGTTCTTC. It is translated as CASSLEVGGPGVEFF.

Only a few counts were recorded for this clone. In DNA, the CDR3 is TGTGCCAGCAGCCAGGACAGCCTTAGCAATCAGCCCCAGCATTTT. Protein product: CASSQDSLSNQPQHF. The chain employs TRBV6-5 and TRBJ1-5, with TRBD1 as a possible D gene (6 bases). CDR1 is MNHEY and CDR2 is SVGAGI in the germline V gene. This CDR3 spans 15 amino acids. V lost 6 bases, J lost 0 bases, and 12 bases lay in between.

The rearrangement uses TRBV21-1 and TRBJ1-3. TRBV21-1 constitutes a pseudogene. This CDR3 is built from 15 residues. This chain's CDR3 is CASSKVGATEDTIYF. In DNA, the CDR3 is TGTGCCAGCAGCAAAGTAGGTGCGACGGAGGACACCATATATTTT.

Here the CDR3 reads CSLVGGYGTDTQYF. CDR3 DNA: TGCAGCCTTGTGGGCGGGTATGGCACAGATACGCAGTATTTT. The chain has TRBV29-1 and TRBJ2-3, with D possibly matching TRBD2 (5 bases). The germline gives CDR1 SQVTM, CDR2 ANQGSEA. The ends were cut back, 8 bases at V and 1 base at J, with 16 bases in the middle. CDR3 length: 14 residues.

The chain carries TRBV7-2 and TRBJ1-4, with D uncertain. CDR3 length equals 15 residues. The germline V and J ends were trimmed by 5 bases and 5 bases, with 15 bases remaining between them. Germline assignment: CDR1 SGHTA and CDR2 FQGNSA. This CDR3 is CASSPGGGRNEKLFF. The CDR3 nucleotides read TGTGCCAGCAGCCCAGGAGGCGGGAGAAATGAAAAACTGTTTTTT.

The chain couples TRBV2 to TRBJ2-1, with 10 bases identical to TRBD1. V lost 6 bases to trimming and J lost 8 bases; unmatched junction nucleotides: 4. CDR3 length equals 13 residues. Per germline, CDR1 SNHLY and CDR2 FYNNEI. The CDR3 reads CASRRDRGYEQFF. CDR3 bases: TGTGCCAGCAGGAGGGACAGGGGCTATGAGCAGTTCTTC.

The gene calls are TRBV7-9 and TRBJ1-2; TRBD1 agrees at 8 bases. Germline CDR1 is SEHNR and CDR2 is FQNEAQ (reference sequence). With V trimmed by 4 bases and J by 8 bases, 12 bases remained unmatched. The CDR3 contains 15 residues. The CDR3 sequence: CASSSPVDRAPGYTF. The DNA for the CDR3 is TGTGCCAGCAGCTCTCCAGTGGACAGGGCCCCAGGCTACACCTTC.

J is TRBJ1-1 and V is TRBV7-8; tentatively, D is TRBD1 (5 bases). Germline values: CDR1 SGHVS, CDR2 FQNEAQ. V shed 1 base and J shed 2 bases, with 17 bases lying between them. CDR3 length: 17 amino acids. The CDR3 loop is CASSLEGASPTNTEAFF. DNA of the CDR3: TGTGCCAGCAGCTTAGAAGGGGCCTCCCCCACAAACACTGAAGCTTTCTTT.

The J gene is TRBJ2-5, the V gene TRBV28; D not certain. The V gene's germline CDR1 is MDHEN and CDR2 SYDVKM. The CDR3 is 14 residues long. V was trimmed by 5 bases and J by 2 bases, leaving 12 bases between them. The CDR3 sequence is CASSRPASQETQYF. The CDR3 region has the DNA TGTGCCAGCAGTCGTCCCGCTAGTCAAGAGACCCAGTACTTC.

This clone was picked up a small number of times. This chain links TRBV27 with TRBJ2-7, with 12 bases that match TRBD2. This CDR3 is 15 amino acids long. V gave up 0 bases and J gave up 11 bases; unmatched junction bases: 8. Germline V gene sequence: CDR1 MNHEY, CDR2 SMNVEV (reference sequence). CDR3 region: CASSLSGTSGSIEYF. In DNA, the CDR3 is TGTGCCAGCAGTTTATCGGGGACTAGCGGGTCCATTGAGTACTTC.

The J gene is TRBJ1-2, the V gene TRBV25-1; D perhaps matches TRBD1 (6 bases). V lost 6 bases to trimming and J lost 5 bases, with 25 bases between them. Germline-derived CDR1 and CDR2 are MGHDK and SYGVNS. This CDR3 has 17 residues. Written as DNA, the CDR3 is TGTGCCAGCAGCCGAACCGGGACCCTAAGGGGGTGGTATGGCTACACCTTC. As protein: CASSRTGTLRGWYGYTF.

This clone appeared a few times. The V gene is TRBV30, the J gene TRBJ2-7; 7 bases line up with TRBD1. The CDR3 covers 14 residues. The junction had 8 bases not matched to a gene; V was cut back by 0 bases and J by 6 bases. Germline-derived CDR1 and CDR2 are GTSNPN and SVGIG (reference sequence). For the CDR3, the DNA is TGTGCCTGGAGTGTACCTCTAGACAGGGTCGAGCAGTACTTC. Translated: CAWSVPLDRVEQYF.

This rearrangement joins TRBV16 to TRBJ1-1; TRBD1 might be the D (6 bases). This CDR3 is built from 14 residues. Germline-derived CDR1 and CDR2 are KGHSY and FQNENV. Trimming took 6 bases from V and 3 from J, leaving 14 bases between them. The chain's CDR3 is CASRSRGRDTEAFF. The CDR3 DNA reads as TGTGCCAGCAGAAGCAGGGGACGAGACACTGAAGCTTTCTTT.

The rearrangement joins TRBV6-5 to TRBJ2-3; 7 positions match TRBD1. The CDR3 runs to 15 residues. Germline V lookup: CDR1 MNHEY, CDR2 SVGAGI. V was clipped by 7 bases and J by 0 bases; unmatched bases: 7. The CDR3 protein is CASTPDRASTDTQYF. The CDR3 nucleotides read TGTGCCAGCACCCCTGACAGGGCTAGCACAGATACGCAGTATTTT.

This chain links TRBV30 with TRBJ1-3; unclear D gene. The CDR3 has 13 amino acids. CDR1 GTSNPN and CDR2 SVGIG come from the germline V gene (reference sequence). Trimming removed 6 bases at V and 1 base at J, with 10 bases between. CDR3 sequence: CACGELSGNTIYF. CDR3 DNA sequence: TGTGCCTGTGGGGAGCTTTCTGGAAACACCATATATTTT.

The rearrangement joins TRBV29-1 to TRBJ2-6; perhaps TRBD1 as D (6 bases). V lost 5 bases, J lost 0 bases, and 14 bases lay in between. CDR1 is SQVTM and CDR2 is ANQGSEA in the germline V gene. The CDR3 runs to 16 residues. The CDR3 nucleotides are TGCAGCGTTAAGACAGGTGCGGGCTCTGGGGCCAACGTCCTGACTTTC. It encodes CSVKTGAGSGANVLTF.

V is TRBV6-5 and J is TRBJ2-7; no reliable D call. Germline V gives CDR1 MNHEY, CDR2 SVGAGI. The CDR3 extends over 14 amino acids. Trimming left V 6 bases short and J 0 bases short, with 12 bases between. The CDR3 is CASRSTWSSYEQYF. CDR3 DNA: TGTGCCAGCAGATCGACTTGGAGCTCCTACGAGCAGTACTTC.

The sample holds one count of this clone. The V gene is TRBV7-9, the J gene TRBJ1-2; tentative D call: TRBD1 (6 bases). The V gene lost 7 bases and the J gene lost 4 bases, with 10 bases spanning the gap. The CDR3 consists of 12 residues. The germline V gene has CDR1 SEHNR and CDR2 FQNEAQ (reference sequence). For the CDR3, the DNA is TGTGCCAGCACCATGACAGGCTATGGCTACACCTTC. This codes for CASTMTGYGYTF.

The chain is built from TRBV28 and TRBJ1-1, with unresolved D. The V and J ends lost 6 bases and 5 bases respectively, with 10 bases between them. The CDR3 sequence is 12 residues long. Germline V gene sequence: CDR1 MDHEN, CDR2 SYDVKM. The CDR3 DNA reads TGTGCCAGCAGCTCCCCTATGACTGAAGCTTTCTTT. Its translation: CASSSPMTEAFF.

The rearrangement links TRBV27 to TRBJ2-7; 13 bases match TRBD2. V gave up 2 bases and J gave up 2 bases; unmatched junction bases: 6. Germline CDR1 MNHEY, CDR2 SMNVEV (reference sequence). The CDR3 has 17 residues. CDR3 in amino acids: CASSLRGLAGYPYEQYF. Here the CDR3 DNA reads TGTGCCAGCAGTTTAAGGGGACTAGCGGGATACCCCTACGAGCAGTACTTC.